This TCR beta chain appears in the sequencing data of a study of blood T cell repertoires in COVID-19 (dated by TCRdb to 2020 to 2022). Regarding the research as a whole: Collaborator samples came from the United States, Italy and Spain and covered acute and convalescent phases of COVID-19. Samples were obtained from the ongoing ImmuneRACE study (first 160 participants) and from 1,254 subjects provided by 6 global collaborators. The repertoires were released in a freely available public database meant as a resource for research on the immune response to SARS-CoV-2. A de-identified subject ID, COVID-19 status, age in years and sex were almost always included in the sample metadata. HLA class I and class II types, where available, came from metadata supplied by the sample provider rather than from assay-based typing. The prospective study material was composed of cDNA or gDNA derived from T cells, B-cell-depleted T cells, or PBMCs. The dataset comprised deeply sampled blood TCRbeta repertoires from subjects exposed to, actively infected with, or recovered from COVID-19. What the research found in general, with its limitations: How much clinical and demographic metadata was included differed by source and by participant, and the metadata was provided uncurated.

Enrolling through a virtual design, the prospective study's participants ranged in age from roughly 18 to 89 years and lived across about two dozen United States geographic areas. In the prospective study, participants were assigned to cohorts based on the clinical history participants reported in a screening survey and a study questionnaire. Recovered participants in ImmuneRACE Cohort 3 were defined by two consecutive negative NP/OP PCR tests, clearance by a healthcare professional, or resolution of symptoms. In the prospective study, whole blood, serum and a nasopharyngeal or oropharyngeal swab were collected from each participant by mobile phlebotomists. Participants in the prospective study had the option to provide additional blood draws and questionnaires over a roughly 2-month period. Before DNA extraction, blood samples from the prospective study were shipped at room temperature or frozen.

TCRbeta CDR3 regions were amplified from genomic DNA using the immunoSEQ Assay, a bias-controlled multiplex PCR. In the paper's pipeline: The number of nucleated cells in each sample was estimated by amplification of reference gene primers within the assay. Sequence reads were collapsed and filtered to measure the absolute abundance of every unique TCRbeta CDR3 rearrangement. For each sample, productive Simpson clonality was calculated as the square root of Simpson's diversity index across productive rearrangements. What TCRdb holds here is the immuneACCESS table cut down to in-frame rearrangements. Part of the clones is not present; checked against another copy, under half of the missing clones reflect an unresolved V gene, and the others are unexplained. The V and J calls and the clone size are those of that table, but D and trimming were determined from the DNA. Within this sample are 220,000 or so clones, with 65% to 85% of them counted one time only. The top ten clonotypes cover roughly 6.2% of the sample.

A remark on this clone: This receptor's antigen is unknown. Within one base of it there is no much larger clone, and no base qualities were kept.

The sample comprised PBMCs or T cells enriched from blood (not recorded which). The receptor comes from a woman aged 40 to 55 who had recovered from COVID-19.

CDR3 protein: CSVEDRGTTEAFF. The sequenced DNA is TGCAGCGTTGAAGACAGGGGTACCACTGAAGCTTTCTTT. The rearranged chain carries TRBV29-1 and TRBJ1-1, with TRBD1 as a weak D call on 6 bases. From a lookup of the germline V gene, CDR1 and CDR2 are SQVTM and ANQGSEA. The junction carries 9 bases between V and J, which are trimmed by 0 bases and 4 bases respectively. Its CDR3 holds 13 amino acids, cysteine through phenylalanine. This entry keeps only the CDR3 DNA: 39 bases, framed from base 1.